Following are 14 T cell receptor beta chains from one sample sequenced in a study of regulatory T cells in long-lasting Graves disease. Building the TCR beta libraries relied on iRepertoire HTBI primers, and CDR3 regions underwent Arm-PCR. TCRdb re-called the multiplex PCR reads through MiXCR, storing one row per CDR3 protein. The repertoire holds 400,000 to 500,000 distinct CDR3 sequences, with 20% to 25% as singletons. Time point specified: persistent/refractory GD, antithyroid drugs over 5 years with positive TRAb. The TCR library used RNA extracted from PBMCs. Sequences were derived from peripheral blood mononuclear cells (PBMCs), sampled when the disease was refractory, from a patient treated with antithyroid drugs. Every receptor here comes from a female donor with Graves disease.

This clonotype was recorded many times. The rearrangement links TRBV2 to TRBJ1-5, with D perhaps TRBD1 (6 bases). The CDR3 contains 15 residues. V was clipped by 4 bases and J by 6 bases, with 16 bases between them. The germline gives CDR1 SNHLY, CDR2 FYNNEI. The CDR3 DNA follows: TGTGCCAGCAGTGTTGAGTTACAGGGAAGTCAGCCCCAGCATTTT. Amino acids: CASSVELQGSQPQHF.

This clonotype has at least ten counts. The chain uses TRBV24-1 and TRBJ2-1, with TRBD1 matching 7 bases. There are 15 residues in the CDR3. Looked up from germline, CDR1 is KGHDR and CDR2 is SFDVKD. The V segment lost 3 bases and the J segment 4 bases; nucleotides outside the gene matches: 5. The CDR3 loop is CATSDPGTVYNEQFF. The CDR3 region has the DNA TGTGCCACCAGTGATCCCGGGACAGTGTACAATGAGCAGTTCTTC.

This clonotype was counted at least ten times. The chain's CDR3 is CASSVIETQYF. The CDR3 nucleotides read TGTGCCAGCAGTGTCATAGAGACCCAGTACTTC. The V call is TRBV2, the J call TRBJ2-5, with D uncertain. The CDR3 extends over 11 amino acids. V was trimmed by 4 bases and J by 4 bases, leaving 4 bases between them. From germline, CDR1 is SNHLY and CDR2 FYNNEI.

This clonotype was seen ten or more times. The chain joins TRBV29-1 to TRBJ1-4; unclear D gene. Germline V gene lookup returns CDR1 SQVTM and CDR2 ANQGSEA. The length of the CDR3 is 14 residues. V was shortened by 7 bases and J by 3 bases, with 15 bases between the two germline ends. DNA for the CDR3: TGCAGCGCCATGACTGTTCGCCCTAATGAAAAACTGTTTTTT. Its translation is CSAMTVRPNEKLFF.

Of note for this clonotype: A read error may be the cause here, since a much bigger clone is one base away. The CDR3 coding sequence is TGTGCCAGCAGCTTAGGAGTTGGCTGGGAGACCCAGTACTTC. This encodes CASSLGVGWETQYF. This chain joins TRBV13 and TRBJ2-5; D uncertain. CDR3 length equals 14 residues. V lost 0 bases to trimming and J lost 5 bases, with 10 bases between them. The V gene's germline CDR1 is PRHDT and CDR2 FYEKMQ (reference sequence).

This clonotype has only a few counts. This chain connects TRBV19 to TRBJ2-6; D perhaps matches TRBD1 (6 bases). The CDR3 has 15 amino acids. The germline V gene has CDR1 LNHDA and CDR2 SQIVND (reference sequence). Trimming left V 3 bases short and J 4 bases short, with 10 bases between. The CDR3 protein is CASSMRGSGANVLTF. CDR3 sequence (DNA): TGTGCCAGTAGTATGAGGGGGTCCGGGGCCAACGTCCTGACTTTC.

The V and J genes are TRBV28 and TRBJ2-7, with 11 bases fitting TRBD1. CDR3 length equals 15 residues. V shed 5 bases, J shed 2 bases, and the junction held 5 bases outside the gene matches. CDR1 is MDHEN and CDR2 is SYDVKM in the germline V gene. The CDR3 bases are TGTGCCAGCAGTCACCGGGACAGGGGGGCCTACGAGCAGTACTTC. Its translation is CASSHRDRGAYEQYF.

This clonotype was observed a few times. The rearrangement uses TRBV6-2 or TRBV6-3 and TRBJ1-1, with a possible D match to TRBD1 (5 bases). Per germline, CDR1 MNHEY and CDR2 SVGEGT. This CDR3 spans 14 amino acids. V was cut by 7 bases and J by 0 bases, with 12 bases left in between. The CDR3 sequence: CASTRGLLNTEAFF. The CDR3 DNA is TGTGCCAGCACTAGGGGTCTTCTGAACACTGAAGCTTTCTTT.

Only a few counts were recorded for this clonotype. The chain links TRBV7-2 to TRBJ1-6; no reliable D call. The germline V gene has CDR1 SGHTA and CDR2 FQGNSA. The CDR3 contains 15 residues. V lost 4 bases to trimming and J lost 6 bases, with 13 bases between them. The CDR3 sequence is CASSSSRAPNSPLHF. The CDR3 DNA reads as TGTGCCAGCAGCTCGAGTCGGGCCCCTAATTCACCCCTCCACTTT.

The chain recombines TRBV7-2 with TRBJ1-5; no clear D. The V end lost 4 bases, the J end lost 0 bases, and 10 bases lay between the germline ends. The CDR3 length is 15 residues. CDR1 and CDR2 from the germline V gene are SGHTA and FQGNSA. The CDR3 DNA sequence: TGTGCCAGCAGCTCCATTCGAGATAGCAATCAGCCCCAGCATTTT. Its translation: CASSSIRDSNQPQHF.

The chain couples TRBV7-9 to TRBJ2-6; a possible D gene is TRBD2 (5 bases). V lost 2 bases, J lost 0 bases, and 8 bases lay in between. Germline-derived CDR1 and CDR2 are SEHNR and FQNEAQ (reference sequence). The CDR3 has 16 amino acids. CDR3 DNA: TGTGCCAGCAGCTTAATGGGGAGCTCTGGGGCCAACGTCCTGACTTTC. This codes for CASSLMGSSGANVLTF.

This clonotype was detected ten times or more. The chain has TRBV25-1 and TRBJ2-7; perhaps TRBD1 as D (5 bases). CDR1 and CDR2 from the germline V gene are MGHDK and SYGVNS. The CDR3 has 15 amino acids. V was clipped by 1 base and J by 4 bases, with 14 bases between them. The CDR3 DNA sequence: TGTGCCAGCAGTGAATCAATCAGGGAAAATTACGAGCAGTACTTC. It encodes CASSESIRENYEQYF.

The DNA of the CDR3 is TGCAGTGCTAGAGATTCGGGCGGGGAGACAGCTTCTAACTATGGCTACACCTTC. Amino acid sequence: CSARDSGGETASNYGYTF. This rearrangement joins TRBV20-1 to TRBJ1-2; perhaps TRBD1 as D (5 bases). Trimming pared 0 bases from V and 0 bases from J, leaving 20 bases between. CDR1 is DFQATT, CDR2 SNEGSKA, per germline (reference sequence). This CDR3 region has 18 residues.

The chain links TRBV19 to TRBJ1-4, with 8 bases aligning to TRBD1. V trimming: 7 bases; J trimming: 8 bases; junction bases outside the gene matches: 12. This CDR3 is built from 15 residues. Germline lookup yields CDR1 LNHDA and CDR2 SQIVND (reference sequence). The CDR3: CASTMAGTGGEKLFF. For the CDR3, the DNA is TGTGCCAGTACCATGGCCGGGACAGGAGGGGAAAAACTGTTTTTT.